A selection of T cell receptor beta chains follows, all from one sample in a study of T cell responses to AZD1222 COVID-19 vaccine. TCRdb's table, derived via immunoSEQ multiplex PCR, lists solely in-frame clones and lacks some. The repertoire has more than 120,000 clones, roughly 92% of them found once; the top ten carry 9.3%. This specimen was peripheral blood, taken 28 days after the second AZD1222 dose. Every receptor here comes from an adult who received the AZD1222 COVID-19 vaccine. CDR3s include the opening cysteine and the closing phenylalanine or tryptophan. The order of the fields is V gene, J gene, CDR3 protein.

v_gene: TRBV28
j_gene: TRBJ1-1
CDR3aa: CASSLPGTEAFF

v_gene: TRBV5-1
j_gene: TRBJ2-2
CDR3aa: CASSSGNTNTGELFF

v_gene: TRBV7-2
j_gene: TRBJ1-4
CDR3aa: CASGRGGAEKLFF

v_gene: TRBV9
j_gene: TRBJ2-3
CDR3aa: CASSVEKGSSTDTQYF

v_gene: TRBV28
j_gene: TRBJ1-1
CDR3aa: CASSLVRGTASNTEAFF

v_gene: TRBV27
j_gene: TRBJ1-2
CDR3aa: CASSSYRDRGGYTF

v_gene: TRBV19
j_gene: TRBJ2-2
CDR3aa: CASSIGTRELFF

v_gene: TRBV6-2/TRBV6-3
j_gene: TRBJ1-1
CDR3aa: CASSQGQNTEAFF

v_gene: TRBV6-5
j_gene: TRBJ2-6
CDR3aa: CASSSRVSGANVLTF

v_gene: TRBV6-2/TRBV6-3
j_gene: TRBJ1-3
CDR3aa: CASSAHRGDTIYF

v_gene: TRBV6-5
j_gene: TRBJ2-1
CDR3aa: CASSFWDGDNEQFF

v_gene: TRBV19
j_gene: TRBJ1-2
CDR3aa: CASSTLQGGNTF

v_gene: TRBV16
j_gene: TRBJ1-1
CDR3aa: CASSVVGWATEAFF

v_gene: TRBV28
j_gene: TRBJ1-2
CDR3aa: CATRGTLWRNTF